The T cell receptor beta chain under discussion was sequenced for a study of regulatory T cells in long-lasting Graves disease. This clonotype was seen only a few times. V was pared by 0 bases and J by 1 base, with 7 bases between. This CDR3 contains 14 residues. Germline CDR1 SGHRS, CDR2 YFSETQ. The authors built TCR beta libraries using iRepertoire HTBI primers and Arm-PCR of CDR3 regions. TCRdb re-called the multiplex PCR reads with MiXCR, one entry per CDR3 protein. The sample carries 360,000 or so distinct CDR3 sequences, over 9.5% recorded once. Time point described: newly diagnosed GD, antithyroid drugs for less than 3 months. After RNA was extracted from PBMCs, the TCR library was made from it. The same data also went into a second study, on T cells in Graves' hyperthyroidism and ophthalmopathy. According to that study: Newly diagnosed hyperthyroidism patients aged 18 to 65 years had disease lasting under 2 months.

Here the sequenced sample was peripheral blood mononuclear cells (PBMCs), taken at new diagnosis, from a patient treated with antithyroid drugs. The sequence was collected from a woman between 18 and 29 years old with Graves disease. The V call is TRBV5-1, the J call TRBJ2-5; D unclear. CDR3 coding DNA: TGCGCCAGCAGCTTGGGGGCGGCCCAAGAGACCCAGTACTTC. Protein sequence: CASSLGAAQETQYF. Together with reference TRBV5-1 and TRBJ2-5, the CDR3 gives the full variable domain: KAGVTQTPRYLIKTRGQQVTLSCSPISGHRSVSWYQQTPGQGLQFLFEYFSETQRNKGNFPGRFSGRQFSNSRSEMNVSTLELGDSALYLCASSLGAAQETQYFGPGTRLLVL.